Shown below are 25 T cell receptor beta chains from a single sample sequenced in a study of cytotoxic CD8 clonotypes in ibrutinib-treated CLL. Using immunoSEQ multiplex PCR, the repertoire was profiled, and TCRdb retains in-frame clones only, with some absent. The sample has 45,000 to 55,000 clones, roughly 53% seen once. Source: PBMCs, taken after 12 months of ibrutinib treatment. Every receptor here comes from a human donor with chronic lymphocytic leukemia.

V is TRBV5-1 and J is TRBJ2-3, with D perhaps matching TRBD2 (5 bases). V was trimmed by 5 bases and J by 5 bases, leaving 15 bases between them. The CDR3 length is 14 residues. In germline, CDR1 is SGHRS, CDR2 YFSETQ. The CDR3 coding sequence is TGCGCCAGCAGACACCCGGGGAATGGAGATACGCAGTATTTT. Protein sequence: CASRHPGNGDTQYF.

The V gene is TRBV28, the J gene TRBJ2-3; possible D gene TRBD2, 6 bases. The germline V and J ends were trimmed by 3 bases and 1 base, with 14 bases remaining between them. This CDR3 is built from 16 residues. Germline CDR1 is MDHEN and CDR2 is SYDVKM. The CDR3 protein is CASSFRGGKGTDTQYF. CDR3 coding DNA: TGTGCCAGCAGTTTCAGAGGCGGGAAGGGCACAGATACGCAGTATTTT.

The chain uses TRBV7-8 and TRBJ2-7; the match to TRBD1 covers 8 bases. The V gene's germline CDR1 is SGHVS and CDR2 FQNEAQ. Unmatched junction bases numbered 7, after V lost 4 bases and J lost 11 bases. There are 12 residues in the CDR3. DNA of the CDR3: TGTGCCAGCAGCTCCGAACCGGGACAGGAGTACTTC. Its translation is CASSSEPGQEYF.

For the CDR3, the DNA is TGTGCCAGCGCTACCCCTAGCGGGGGTCAAGAGACCCAGTACTTC. Protein product: CASATPSGGQETQYF. The chain links TRBV9 to TRBJ2-5, with 10 bases aligning to TRBD2. Trimming removed 7 bases from V and 2 bases from J; junction bases left unmatched: 8. This CDR3 has 15 residues. Per germline, CDR1 SGDLS and CDR2 YYNGEE. Full variable domain (remainder filled in from reference TRBV9 and TRBJ2-5): DSGVTQTPKHLITATGQRVTLRCSPRSGDLSVYWYQQSLDQGLQFLIQYYNGEERAKGNILERFSAQQFPDLHSELNLSSLELGDSALYFCASATPSGGQETQYFGPGTRLLVL.

The genes are TRBV5-6 and TRBJ1-3; D is unresolved. The germline CDR1 and CDR2 sequences are SGHDT and YYEEEE. This CDR3 has 18 residues. The ends were cut back, 1 base at V and 0 bases at J, with 17 bases in the middle. The CDR3 loop reads CASSLKFVRPSSGNTIYF. DNA of the CDR3: TGTGCCAGCAGCTTGAAATTTGTCCGACCGAGCTCTGGAAACACCATATATTTT.

The chain combines TRBV7-9 with TRBJ1-1; 7 bases align to TRBD1. Trimming cost V 5 bases and J 1 base; bases outside gene matches: 7. Germline lookup yields CDR1 SEHNR and CDR2 FQNEAQ (reference sequence). The CDR3 consists of 15 residues. The CDR3 reads CASSTRGQTNTEAFF. CDR3 nucleotide sequence: TGTGCCAGCAGCACGAGGGGACAGACGAACACTGAAGCTTTCTTT.

J is TRBJ1-4 and V is TRBV2; 8 bases line up with TRBD1. The V segment lost 7 bases and the J segment 3 bases; nucleotides outside the gene matches: 7. Germline loops: CDR1 SNHLY, CDR2 FYNNEI. The CDR3 spans 15 residues. CDR3 sequence reads: CASIWTGLANEKLFF. For the CDR3, the DNA is TGTGCCAGCATCTGGACAGGGTTAGCTAATGAAAAACTGTTTTTT.

The DNA for the CDR3 is TGTGCCAGCAGTGACTCATCTTCAGGGGGCGGCGGTTGGAACACAGATACGCAGTATTTT. Its protein product is CASSDSSSGGGGWNTDTQYF. The chain employs TRBV6-4 and TRBJ2-3; 8 nucleotides line up with TRBD1. CDR3 length: 20 residues. Germline values: CDR1 MRHNA, CDR2 SNTAGT. Unmatched junction bases numbered 16, after V lost 0 bases and J lost 2 bases.

The V call is TRBV6-1, the J call TRBJ1-1; D is perhaps TRBD1 (5 bases). Germline V gene lookup returns CDR1 MNHNS and CDR2 SASEGT. The CDR3 covers 13 residues. Trimming left V 10 bases short and J 3 bases short, with 15 bases between. CDR3 residues: CATCQDSHTEAFF. DNA of the CDR3: TGTGCCACCTGCCAAGACAGTCACACTGAAGCTTTCTTT.

The chain is built from TRBV27 and TRBJ2-7, with 10 bases fitting TRBD1. Per germline, CDR1 MNHEY and CDR2 SMNVEV (reference sequence). V shed 5 bases and J 3 bases; nucleotides not matched to a gene: 7. The CDR3 is 15 residues long. CDR3 DNA: TGTGCCAGCAGTATCATCGGGACAGGGGTCTACGAGCAGTACTTC. Translation gives CASSIIGTGVYEQYF.

The chain employs TRBV5-1 and TRBJ1-2; TRBD1 matches 7 bases. The CDR3 consists of 14 residues. CDR1 is SGHRS and CDR2 is YFSETQ in the germline V gene. J gave up 8 bases and V 5 bases, and 12 bases lay outside the gene matches. CDR3 coding DNA: TGCGCCAGCAGTACAGGGGAAGGAGCGCAGGGCTACACCTTC. Its protein is CASSTGEGAQGYTF.

The chain recombines TRBV25-1 with TRBJ2-1; no clear D gene. Trimming pared 2 bases from V and 2 bases from J, leaving 10 bases between. CDR3 size: 15 residues. CDR1 is MGHDK, CDR2 SYGVNS, per germline. The CDR3 DNA sequence: TGTGCCAGCAGTGAACGGCAGTCAACCTACAATGAGCAGTTCTTC. Translated: CASSERQSTYNEQFF.

The J gene is TRBJ2-7, the V gene TRBV7-2; D call uncertain. Trimming pared 5 bases from V and 3 bases from J, leaving 8 bases between. This CDR3 is built from 12 residues. Germline V gene sequence: CDR1 SGHTA, CDR2 FQGNSA. As DNA, the CDR3 is TGTGCCAGCAGCGTAAACGACTACGAGCAGTACTTC. This codes for CASSVNDYEQYF.

The chain combines TRBV30 with TRBJ1-2; possibly TRBD1 for D (5 bases). This CDR3 spans 14 amino acids. The germline V gene encodes CDR1 GTSNPN and CDR2 SVGIG (reference sequence). Trimming stripped 3 bases from V and 5 bases from J, with 16 bases between. CDR3 region: CAWRRDGSGYGYTF. The CDR3 bases are TGTGCCTGGAGGAGGGACGGCAGTGGTTATGGCTACACCTTC.

The chain has TRBV4-2 and TRBJ1-3; D is undetermined. This CDR3 is built from 15 residues. CDR1 is LGHNA, CDR2 YNFKEQ, per germline. Trimming removed 0 bases at V and 0 bases at J, with 6 bases between. Here the CDR3 reads CASSQEGGSGNTIYF. The CDR3 DNA sequence: TGTGCCAGCAGCCAAGAGGGCGGCTCTGGAAACACCATATATTTT.

Here the CDR3 reads CASSVATGQQETQYF. Written as DNA, the CDR3 is TGTGCCAGCAGCGTAGCGACAGGCCAACAAGAGACCCAGTACTTC. The chain uses TRBV9 and TRBJ2-5, with D perhaps TRBD1 (6 bases). This CDR3 is 15 amino acids long. Trimming left V 0 bases short and J 2 bases short, with 11 bases between. Per germline, CDR1 SGDLS and CDR2 YYNGEE. The complete variable domain, with remaining parts taken from reference TRBV9 and TRBJ2-5, reads DSGVTQTPKHLITATGQRVTLRCSPRSGDLSVYWYQQSLDQGLQFLIQYYNGEERAKGNILERFSAQQFPDLHSELNLSSLELGDSALYFCASSVATGQQETQYFGPGTRLLVL.

The rearrangement uses TRBV7-2 and TRBJ2-7; 11 bases match TRBD2. The germline V gene encodes CDR1 SGHTA and CDR2 FQGNSA. After removal of 4 bases from V and 3 bases from J, the junction contained 11 bases not matched to a gene. This CDR3 is 17 amino acids long. The DNA of the CDR3 is TGTGCCAGCAGCTCCAGACTAGCGGGGAACGGCTTCTACGAGCAGTACTTC. Translation gives CASSSRLAGNGFYEQYF.

This rearrangement joins TRBV30 to TRBJ1-2; 11 bases are a match to TRBD1. Germline CDR1 GTSNPN, CDR2 SVGIG (reference sequence). There are 15 residues in the CDR3. V was pared by 5 bases and J by 2 bases, with 7 bases of the junction left unmatched. CDR3 nucleotides: TGTGCCTGGGGTCGTGGGACAGGGGGAAACTATGGCTACACCTTC. Its translation: CAWGRGTGGNYGYTF.

The sample holds many counts of this clone. The chain uses TRBV18 and TRBJ1-5; D call uncertain. Germline CDR1 and CDR2: KGHSH and LQKENI. This CDR3 has 13 residues. Deletions cut 2 bases from V and 6 bases from J, with 8 bases between. The CDR3 loop is CASSPAVVQPQHF. In DNA, the CDR3 is TGTGCCAGCTCACCAGCCGTGGTTCAGCCCCAGCATTTT.

This clone was observed a few times. The chain recombines TRBV28 with TRBJ2-2; 10 nucleotides match TRBD1. The V gene end was trimmed by 2 bases and the J gene end by 8 bases; junction bases not matched to a gene: 8. The CDR3 covers 16 residues. CDR1 and CDR2 from the germline V gene are MDHEN and SYDVKM. For the CDR3, the DNA is TGTGCCAGCAGTTTAGCTGGGACAGGGGTAACGGGGGAGCTGTTTTTT. Encoded protein: CASSLAGTGVTGELFF.

This clone came up once. The CDR3 region is CASSVASGRAGEQFF. The CDR3 DNA is TGTGCCAGCAGCGTAGCTAGCGGGAGGGCCGGGGAGCAGTTCTTC. This chain links TRBV9 with TRBJ2-1, with TRBD2 matching 12 bases. After removal of 0 bases from V and 10 bases from J, the junction contained 5 bases not matched to a gene. This CDR3 is 15 amino acids long. Germline-derived CDR1 and CDR2 are SGDLS and YYNGEE.

V gene TRBV19 combines with J gene TRBJ2-1, with D perhaps given as TRBD1 or TRBD2 (6 bases each). V lost 6 bases to trimming and J lost 5 bases, with 11 bases between them. The length of the CDR3 is 13 residues. The V gene's germline CDR1 is LNHDA and CDR2 SQIVND (reference sequence). The CDR3 reads CASSYREDNEQFF. CDR3 in DNA: TGTGCCAGTAGCTACAGGGAGGACAATGAGCAGTTCTTC.

The chain is built from TRBV4-1 and TRBJ1-2; 8 bases line up with TRBD1. CDR1 is MGHRA and CDR2 is YSYEKL in the germline V gene. The CDR3 spans 17 residues. J lost 4 bases, V lost 6 bases, and 16 bases had no gene match. The CDR3 DNA sequence: TGCGCCAGCAGTCGGGACAGGTCGCCCACGGTGGGCTATGGCTACACCTTC. The encoded protein is CASSRDRSPTVGYGYTF.

The sample holds many counts of this clone. The V and J genes are TRBV28 and TRBJ2-1; D is uncertain. The CDR3 runs to 11 residues. The germline gives CDR1 MDHEN, CDR2 SYDVKM. The V end lost 3 bases, the J end lost 13 bases, and 10 bases lay between the germline ends. In nucleotides, the CDR3 is TGTGCCAGCAGTTTCGTCGGATCCCAGTTCTTC. This codes for CASSFVGSQFF.

The rearrangement joins TRBV5-6 to TRBJ2-3; D gene unclear. Germline CDR1 SGHDT, CDR2 YYEEEE. Between the trimmed V and J ends, which lost 2 bases and 2 bases, there was a span of 9 bases. The length of the CDR3 is 14 residues. CDR3 protein: CASSLKRFTDTQYF. CDR3 bases: TGTGCCAGCAGCTTAAAGCGCTTCACAGATACGCAGTATTTT.